This TCR beta chain was captured by sequencing in a study of post-analysis software for immune sequencing data. Study observations and caveats: Patients used a handful of TRBV segments, including TRBV5-6, TRBV5-1 and TRBV20-1, more often than controls.

Prepared libraries of TCR beta cDNA carried unique molecular identifiers. One entry per CDR3 protein, called by TCRdb with MiXCR from the PCR reads. Among about 460,000 distinct CDR3 sequences, approximately 45% were seen once, and the ten largest hold around an eighth. This clonotype was seen once. No antigen is known for it. The CDR3 is 12 residues long. Trimming pared 3 bases from V and 7 bases from J, leaving 9 bases between. From germline, CDR1 is LNHDA and CDR2 SQIVND (reference sequence). The specimen sequenced was blood. The receptor was isolated from a girl aged 10-17 years with multiple sclerosis. The chain uses TRBV19 and TRBJ1-2, with unresolved D. This chain's CDR3 is CASSIVRGGYTF. The DNA for the CDR3 is TGTGCCAGTAGTATTGTACGTGGTGGCTACACCTTC.